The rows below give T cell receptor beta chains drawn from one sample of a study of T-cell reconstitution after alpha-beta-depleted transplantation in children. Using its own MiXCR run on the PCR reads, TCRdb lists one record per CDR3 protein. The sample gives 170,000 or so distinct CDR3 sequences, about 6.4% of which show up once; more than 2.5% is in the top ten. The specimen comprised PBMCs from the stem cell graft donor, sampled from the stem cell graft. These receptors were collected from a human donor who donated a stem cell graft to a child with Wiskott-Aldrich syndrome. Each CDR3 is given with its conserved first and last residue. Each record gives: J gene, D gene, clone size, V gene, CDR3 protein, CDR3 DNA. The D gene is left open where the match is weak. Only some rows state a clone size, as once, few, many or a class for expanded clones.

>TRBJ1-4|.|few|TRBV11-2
CASSPDRGGEKLFF
TGTGCCAGCAGCCCCGATAGGGGAGGGGAAAAACTGTTTTTT
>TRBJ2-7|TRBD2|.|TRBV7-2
CASSPQRGLPYEQYF
TGTGCCAGCAGCCCCCAGCGGGGGCTCCCTTACGAGCAGTACTTC
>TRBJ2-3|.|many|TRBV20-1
CSARDRADTQYF
TGCAGTGCTAGAGATAGGGCAGATACGCAGTATTTT
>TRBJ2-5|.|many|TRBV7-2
CASSYRVGGAETQYF
TGTGCCAGCAGTTACAGGGTAGGGGGTGCAGAGACCCAGTACTTC
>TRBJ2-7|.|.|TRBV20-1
CSARDSSQGRRDYEQYF
TGCAGTGCTAGAGACTCATCACAGGGCCGGAGGGACTACGAGCAGTACTTC
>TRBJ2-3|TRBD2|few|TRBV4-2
CASSLTNGGATDTQYF
TGTGCCAGCAGCCTCACTAACGGGGGGGCCACAGATACGCAGTATTTT
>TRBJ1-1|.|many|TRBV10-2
CASNTGLTEAFF
TGCGCCAGCAACACAGGGTTAACTGAAGCTTTCTTT
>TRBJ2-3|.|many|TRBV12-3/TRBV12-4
CASSLGAPDTQYF
TGTGCCAGCAGTTTGGGGGCCCCGGATACGCAGTATTTT
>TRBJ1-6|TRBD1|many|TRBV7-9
CASSPRDRESPLHF
TGTGCCAGCAGCCCCCGGGACAGGGAGTCACCCCTCCACTTT
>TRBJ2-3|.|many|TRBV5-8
CASPLLAVSLRDTQYF
TGTGCCAGCCCTTTGCTTGCGGTCAGTTTGCGGGATACGCAGTATTTT
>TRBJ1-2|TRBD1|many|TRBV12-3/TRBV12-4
CASSRQGMEYGYTF
TGTGCCAGCAGCAGACAGGGGATGGAGTATGGCTACACCTTC
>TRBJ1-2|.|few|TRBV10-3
CAIRLPDSVNYGYTF
TGTGCCATCAGGCTCCCAGACAGCGTTAACTATGGCTACACCTTC
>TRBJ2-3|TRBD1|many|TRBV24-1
CATSDDRGRADTQYF
TGTGCCACCAGTGACGACAGGGGGCGGGCAGATACGCAGTATTTT
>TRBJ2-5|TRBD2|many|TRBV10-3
CAIRKREGETQYF
TGTGCCATCCGGAAGCGGGAGGGGGAGACCCAGTACTTC
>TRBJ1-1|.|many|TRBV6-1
CASSLEVTNTEAFF
TGTGCCAGCAGCCTCGAAGTTACCAACACTGAAGCTTTCTTT
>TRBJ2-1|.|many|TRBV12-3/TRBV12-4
CASSPLGLYNEQFF
TGTGCCAGCAGTCCACTAGGCCTCTACAATGAGCAGTTCTTC
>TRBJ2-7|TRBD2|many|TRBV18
CASSPPLGLAYYEQYF
TGTGCCAGCTCACCACCTCTCGGACTAGCGTACTACGAGCAGTACTTC
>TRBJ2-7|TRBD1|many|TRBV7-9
CASSLPDRGYEQYF
TGTGCCAGCAGCTTACCGGACAGGGGCTACGAGCAGTACTTC
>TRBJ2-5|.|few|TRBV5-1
CASSLGEDGETQYF
TGCGCCAGCAGCTTGGGTGAGGACGGTGAGACCCAGTACTTC
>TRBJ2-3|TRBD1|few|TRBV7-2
CASSRGGQEQYF
TGTGCCAGCAGCCGAGGGGGACAGGAGCAGTATTTT
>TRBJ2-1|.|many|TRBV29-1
CSVEGPGEQFF
TGCAGCGTTGAAGGTCCGGGGGAGCAGTTCTTC
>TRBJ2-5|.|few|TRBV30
CAWRSRRYQETQYF
TGTGCCTGGAGATCCCGGCGTTACCAAGAGACCCAGTACTTC
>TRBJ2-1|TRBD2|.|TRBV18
CASSRESGNHEQFF
TGTGCCAGCTCAAGGGAAAGCGGGAACCATGAGCAGTTCTTC
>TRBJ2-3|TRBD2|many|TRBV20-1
CSATIAGASWDTQYF
TGCAGTGCTACTATAGCGGGAGCCAGTTGGGATACGCAGTATTTT
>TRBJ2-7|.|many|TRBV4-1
CASSQDWRGEQYF
TGCGCCAGCAGCCAAGATTGGAGAGGCGAGCAGTACTTC
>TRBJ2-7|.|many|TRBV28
CASREGLLTHEQYF
TGTGCCAGCAGAGAGGGACTGCTTACCCACGAGCAGTACTTC
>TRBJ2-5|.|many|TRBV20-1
CSARDHTQETQYF
TGCAGTGCTAGAGATCACACACAAGAGACCCAGTACTTC
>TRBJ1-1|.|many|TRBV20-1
CSAREGKEAFF
TGCAGTGCTAGAGAAGGTAAAGAAGCTTTCTTT
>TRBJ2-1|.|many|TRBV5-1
CASSLAAADNEQFF
TGCGCCAGCAGCTTGGCCGCAGCGGACAATGAGCAGTTCTTC
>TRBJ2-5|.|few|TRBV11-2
CASSRSSQETQYF
TGTGCCAGCAGCCGCAGTTCCCAAGAGACCCAGTACTTC
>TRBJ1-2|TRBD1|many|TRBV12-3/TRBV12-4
CASSFARGRYYGYTF
TGTGCCAGCAGTTTCGCCAGGGGGAGATACTATGGCTACACCTTC
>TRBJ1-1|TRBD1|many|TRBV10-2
CASSLRTGPSNTEAFF
TGCGCCAGCAGTCTACGGACAGGGCCATCGAACACTGAAGCTTTCTTT